The entry below gives a single T cell receptor (beta chain) sequence along with its context. CDR3 size: 15 residues. Trimming at V came to 2 bases and at J to 4 bases, leaving 2 bases not matched to a gene. The germline gives CDR1 SEHNR, CDR2 FQNEAQ (reference sequence). This entry comes from a study of blood T cell repertoires in COVID-19. Study-wide context: The origin of the acute and convalescent COVID-19 samples was the United States, Italy and Spain. The cDNA or gDNA used as material had been derived from T cells, B-cell-depleted T cells, or PBMCs.

Clones were read by immunoSEQ multiplex PCR, and TCRdb kept only the in-frame ones, dropping some. The sample contains over 100,000 clones, around 87% of which appear only once. The sequenced material came from peripheral blood. This sequence was found in a man between 50 and 59 years old with acute or convalescent COVID-19. The rearrangement uses TRBV7-9 and TRBJ2-5; 12 bases align to TRBD2. CDR3 sequence (DNA): TGTGCCAGCAGCTTACAACTAGCGGGAGGAGAGACCCAGTACTTC. Its translation is CASSLQLAGGETQYF.